The T cell receptor beta chain under discussion was sequenced for a study of blood T cell repertoires in COVID-19. Across the study: The United States, Italy and Spain were the sources of the acute and convalescent COVID-19 samples. In each case, the material was cDNA or gDNA derived from T cells, B-cell-depleted T cells, or PBMCs.

Per germline, CDR1 SGHTA and CDR2 FQGNSA. J lost 5 bases, V lost 2 bases, and 4 bases had no gene match. This CDR3 comprises 16 residues. Source study methods: How many nucleated cells were present was estimated from reference gene primer amplification. Sequencing was performed with immunoSEQ multiplex PCR; in TCRdb, only in-frame clones are kept and a portion is missing. The V and J calls and clone size are taken from that table; D and trimming were inferred from the DNA. This table holds roughly 56,000 clones, roughly 91% found once. Sequencing input: peripheral blood. The receptor was derived from a man aged 45-60 years with active COVID-19. The gene calls are TRBV7-2 and TRBJ1-6; 9 nucleotides line up with TRBD1. Here the CDR3 reads CASSLTGGKNNSPLHF. CDR3 DNA: TGTGCCAGCAGCTTAACAGGGGGCAAGAATAATTCACCCCTCCACTTT.